The 24 T cell receptor beta chains reported below all come from one sample, sequenced in a study of naive and memory T cell subsets. Their antigen targets remain unknown. The beta constant-region primer was an equimolar mix of two oligonucleotides covering TRBC1 and TRBC2. Nested alpha and beta constant-region primers with the SP2 primer drove four PCR rounds on ligated cDNA. TCRdb re-called the UMI-ligation and nested PCR reads with MiXCR, one entry per CDR3 protein. This table has 150,000 or so distinct CDR3 sequences, roughly 22% appearing once. Study conclusions and caveats: A few larger clonotypes appeared in naive repertoires, especially CD8, possibly memory cells re-expressing CD45RA.

Sequencing used naive CD4+ T cells from blood. These receptors were collected from a human donor in good health.

The J gene is TRBJ1-2, the V gene TRBV12-3 or TRBV12-4; 7 bases are a match to TRBD1. V dropped 3 bases and J dropped 6; count of bases not matched to a gene: 10. This CDR3 comprises 15 residues. CDR3 amino acids: CASSFRSQGGNGYTF. CDR3 coding DNA: TGTGCCAGCAGTTTTCGGTCCCAGGGGGGGAATGGCTACACCTTC.

The V and J genes are TRBV14 and TRBJ2-1, with D perhaps assigned TRBD1 or TRBD2 (5 bases each). This CDR3 has 15 amino acids. Per germline, CDR1 SGHDN and CDR2 FVKESK. Trimming pared 4 bases from V and 8 bases from J, leaving 18 bases between. The CDR3 is CASSRAPGPSYEQFF. The CDR3 DNA sequence: TGTGCCAGCAGCCGGGCCCCGGGACCGTCTTATGAGCAGTTCTTC.

The chain has TRBV6-5 and TRBJ1-1; a possible D gene is TRBD1 (5 bases). The CDR3 totals 13 residues. Germline lookup yields CDR1 MNHEY and CDR2 SVGAGI. Trimming removed 7 bases at V and 7 bases at J, with 16 bases between. The CDR3 reads CASINRTPNEAFF. The CDR3 DNA is TGTGCCAGCATCAACAGGACGCCGAATGAAGCTTTCTTT.

The V call is TRBV20-1, the J call TRBJ2-7; 12 bases map to TRBD2. Per germline, CDR1 DFQATT and CDR2 SNEGSKA (reference sequence). J gave up 5 bases and V 4 bases, and 6 bases lay outside the gene matches. This CDR3 comprises 14 residues. The CDR3 spells CSATRTSGVHEQYF. CDR3 coding DNA: TGCAGTGCTACACGGACTAGCGGGGTCCACGAGCAGTACTTC.

The genes are TRBV28 and TRBJ1-5; TRBD1 aligns across 8 bases. Losses at the gene ends were 4 bases for V and 3 bases for J; bases not matched to a gene: 2. CDR3 length equals 14 residues. From germline, CDR1 is MDHEN and CDR2 SYDVKM. The DNA of the CDR3 is TGTGCCAGCAGTTCAGGGGGCTCCAATCAGCCCCAGCATTTT. Translating gives CASSSGGSNQPQHF.

The V call is TRBV29-1, the J call TRBJ1-1, with D hard to call. The CDR3 contains 13 residues. V lost 2 bases, J lost 2 bases, and 9 bases lay in between. Germline V gene lookup returns CDR1 SQVTM and CDR2 ANQGSEA. This chain's CDR3 is CSVELPANTEAFF. CDR3 DNA sequence: TGCAGCGTTGAACTCCCAGCAAACACTGAAGCTTTCTTT.

This clonotype was detected only a few times. This chain connects TRBV20-1 to TRBJ2-1, with D tentatively TRBD2 (5 bases). V was cut by 4 bases and J by 8 bases, with 15 bases left in between. CDR1 is DFQATT, CDR2 SNEGSKA, per germline (reference sequence). CDR3 length: 13 residues. CDR3 in DNA: TGCAGTGCTAAGGGTCTAGCCGTCCATGAGCAGTTCTTC. As protein: CSAKGLAVHEQFF.

This clonotype came up once. The J gene is TRBJ2-1, the V gene TRBV19, with D possibly TRBD2 on 6 matching bases. The CDR3 runs 14 residues. Between the trimmed V and J ends, which lost 3 bases and 7 bases, there was a span of 13 bases. CDR1 is LNHDA and CDR2 is SQIVND in the germline V gene (reference sequence). CDR3 protein: CASSIQGGGNEQFF. As DNA, the CDR3 is TGTGCCAGTAGTATTCAGGGAGGTGGAAATGAGCAGTTCTTC.

This chain connects TRBV28 to TRBJ2-2, with 15 bases lining up with TRBD2. The CDR3 spans 17 residues. Germline-derived CDR1 and CDR2 are MDHEN and SYDVKM. V shed 2 bases, J shed 7 bases, and the junction held 5 bases outside the gene matches. CDR3 residues: CASSLGLAGGRGGELFF. The CDR3 nucleotides are TGTGCCAGCAGTTTAGGACTAGCGGGAGGGCGTGGCGGGGAGCTGTTTTTT.

The gene calls are TRBV3-1 and TRBJ2-5; possible D gene TRBD1, 5 bases. Trimming took off 1 base at V and 5 bases at J, with 11 bases between the two ends. The CDR3 loop spans 14 amino acids. CDR1 LGHDT and CDR2 YNNKEL come from the germline V gene (reference sequence). In nucleotides, the CDR3 is TGTGCCAGCAGCCAAGTCAGGGCCGAGGAGACCCAGTACTTC. This gives the protein CASSQVRAEETQYF.

On this clonotype itself: An end of the junction differs from the germline gene, which may be a read error. The chain employs TRBV7-7 and TRBJ2-2, with a weak D call TRBD1 (5 bases). This CDR3 has 16 residues. CDR1 is SSHAT, CDR2 FNYEAQ, per germline (reference sequence). CDR3 sequence: CASRLGGSQKGGELFF. CDR3 nucleotides: TGTGCCAGCAGATTAGGCGGCAGCCAAAAGGGGGGGGAGCTGTTTTTT.

A few counts support this clonotype. V usage is TRBV20-1 and J usage is TRBJ1-5; no clear D gene. The CDR3 extends over 12 amino acids. CDR1 is DFQATT, CDR2 SNEGSKA, per germline (reference sequence). V dropped 3 bases and J dropped 4 bases, with 7 bases sitting between them. In DNA, the CDR3 is TGCAGTGCTAGTTTCGGTAATCAGCCCCAGCATTTT. This codes for CSASFGNQPQHF.

A few counts support this clonotype. This sequence joins TRBV5-1 and TRBJ1-1; D perhaps matches TRBD1 (5 bases). Between the trimmed V and J ends, which lost 0 bases and 5 bases, there was a span of 14 bases. Germline CDR1 and CDR2: SGHRS and YFSETQ. The CDR3 has 15 residues. CDR3 in amino acids: CASSLAGSEGTEAFF. For the CDR3, the DNA is TGCGCCAGCAGCTTGGCCGGCTCCGAGGGGACTGAAGCTTTCTTT.

This clonotype has only a few counts. CDR3 protein: CASSTRTPQGAKRETQYF. In DNA, the CDR3 is TGTGCCAGCAGTACCAGAACACCGCAGGGGGCTAAGAGAGAGACCCAGTACTTC. The rearrangement links TRBV27 to TRBJ2-5; TRBD1 agrees at 8 bases. Germline CDR1 is MNHEY and CDR2 is SMNVEV (reference sequence). CDR3 length: 18 amino acids. V was clipped by 5 bases and J by 4 bases; unmatched bases: 18.

This clonotype showed up just a few times. The chain links TRBV20-1 to TRBJ2-2; 9 bases fit TRBD1. This CDR3 spans 15 amino acids. Germline V gives CDR1 DFQATT, CDR2 SNEGSKA (reference sequence). With V trimmed by 5 bases and J by 2 bases, 6 bases remained unmatched. CDR3 nucleotide sequence: TGCAGTGCTTTGGACAGGGGCACAAACACCGGGGAGCTGTTTTTT. It specifies CSALDRGTNTGELFF.

A few counts support this clonotype. This rearrangement joins TRBV12-3 or TRBV12-4 to TRBJ2-7; tentative D call: TRBD2 (5 bases). This CDR3 has 13 amino acids. V lost 1 base to trimming and J lost 2 bases, with 6 bases between them. CDR3 sequence reads: CASSLERAYEQYF. The CDR3 region has the DNA TGTGCCAGCAGTTTAGAGAGGGCCTACGAGCAGTACTTC.

This clonotype occurred a few times. The rearrangement uses TRBV3-1 and TRBJ2-7; D gene unclear. V lost 4 bases and J lost 0, with 4 bases in between. Germline CDR1 is LGHDT and CDR2 is YNNKEL (reference sequence). This CDR3 has 12 amino acids. CDR3 coding DNA: TGTGCCAGCAGCCTCCGCTCCTACGAGCAGTACTTC. Translation: CASSLRSYEQYF.

The chain employs TRBV5-1 and TRBJ2-7; 10 nucleotides align to TRBD1. V gave up 4 bases and J gave up 5 bases; unmatched junction bases: 9. The CDR3 runs to 15 residues. Germline CDR1 and CDR2: SGHRS and YFSETQ. CDR3: CASSPQGTGVHEQYF. The CDR3 coding sequence is TGCGCCAGCAGCCCTCAGGGGACAGGGGTACACGAGCAGTACTTC.

V is TRBV18 and J is TRBJ1-5; perhaps TRBD1 as D (6 bases). The CDR3 is 15 amino acids. V lost 3 bases and J 6 bases, leaving 15 bases between the germline ends. Germline CDR1 is KGHSH and CDR2 is LQKENI. CDR3 DNA: TGTGCCAGCTCACCCAAACAGGGAGGGGGTCAGCCCCAGCATTTT. Protein: CASSPKQGGGQPQHF.

Only a few counts were recorded for this clonotype. The genes are TRBV5-1 and TRBJ2-7; possibly TRBD2 for D (6 bases). Germline V gene sequence: CDR1 SGHRS, CDR2 YFSETQ. CDR3 length: 15 residues. V was pared by 0 bases and J by 8 bases, with 18 bases between. The CDR3 loop is CASSLAGRGPIKQYF. CDR3 bases: TGCGCCAGCAGCTTGGCCGGGCGGGGTCCGATCAAGCAGTACTTC.

This clonotype was seen a handful of times. This chain uses TRBV12-3 or TRBV12-4 with TRBJ2-2; D not resolved. V dropped 4 bases and J dropped 0 bases, with 9 bases sitting between them. CDR3 length equals 15 residues. The CDR3 protein is CASSSIGSNTGELFF. The CDR3, as DNA: TGTGCCAGCAGTTCTATCGGGTCGAACACCGGGGAGCTGTTTTTT.

This chain joins TRBV18 and TRBJ2-5; D is possibly TRBD1 (5 bases). This CDR3 has 14 residues. The germline V gene has CDR1 KGHSH and CDR2 LQKENI. The germline V and J ends were trimmed by 3 bases and 0 bases, with 8 bases remaining between them. The CDR3 bases are TGTGCCAGCTCACCCGGACAAAACCAAGAGACCCAGTACTTC. The encoded protein is CASSPGQNQETQYF. Variable domain in full (rest from reference TRBV18 and TRBJ2-5): NAGVMQNPRHLVRRRGQEARLRCSPMKGHSHVYWYRQLPEEGLKFMVYLQKENIIDESGMPKERFSAEFPKEGPSILRIQQVVRGDSAAYFCASSPGQNQETQYFGPGTRLLVL.

This clonotype came up a few times. The CDR3 here is CSARDRLNTEAFF. The CDR3 DNA reads as TGCAGTGCTAGAGATAGATTGAACACTGAAGCTTTCTTT. The chain is built from TRBV20-1 and TRBJ1-1; D is undetermined. CDR3 size: 13 residues. The ends were cut back, 0 bases at V and 0 bases at J, with 5 bases in the middle. CDR1 is DFQATT and CDR2 is SNEGSKA in the germline V gene (reference sequence).

This clonotype was recorded many times. V is TRBV2 and J is TRBJ2-2; D might be TRBD2 (5 bases). With 8 bases removed from V and 2 bases from J, the gap between germline ends came to 12 bases. The length of the CDR3 is 14 residues. Germline V CDR1 and CDR2: SNHLY, FYNNEI. CDR3 sequence: CASREGSNTGELFF. CDR3 sequence (DNA): TGTGCCAGCCGAGAGGGTAGTAACACCGGGGAGCTGTTTTTT.